The rows below give T cell receptor beta chains drawn from one sample of a study of regulatory T cells in long-lasting Graves disease. Each CDR3 protein gets one entry after TCRdb re-called the multiplex PCR reads with MiXCR. This table holds 350,000 to 500,000 distinct CDR3 sequences, approximately 14% found once. The data were also submitted as part of a second study, on T cells in Graves' hyperthyroidism and ophthalmopathy.

The sequences come from peripheral blood mononuclear cells (PBMCs), collected at new diagnosis, from a patient treated with antithyroid drugs. Receptors were obtained from a woman aged 50 to 65 with Graves disease. The CDR3 runs from the conserved cysteine through the conserved F or W. The D gene is left open where the match is weak. Some rows mark clone size as missing; the rest say once, few, many or name a class of expanded clone.

v_call	d_call	clone_size	j_call	cdr3_aa	cdr3_nt
TRBV6-1	TRBD1	-	TRBJ1-4	CASSRQGGEKLFF	TGTGCCAGCAGCAGACAGGGGGGTGAAAAACTGTTTTTT
TRBV19	TRBD1	-	TRBJ1-5	CATLGRGLQPQHF	TGTGCCACCTTGGGCAGGGGGCTTCAGCCCCAGCATTTT
TRBV18	-	-	TRBJ1-5	CASSLGRQRNQPQHF	TGTGCCAGCTCATTGGGACGGCAGCGCAATCAGCCCCAGCATTTT
TRBV6-5	-	few	TRBJ1-2	CASSYLQITNYGYTF	TGTGCCAGCAGTTACCTACAGATAACTAACTATGGCTACACCTTC
TRBV7-2	-	few	TRBJ2-7	CASSLASTTFHYEQYF	TGTGCCAGCAGCTTAGCGTCCACTACCTTCCACTACGAGCAGTACTTC
TRBV30	TRBD1	many	TRBJ2-7	CASGTGGSYEQYF	TGTGCCTCCGGGACAGGGGGTTCCTACGAGCAGTACTTC
TRBV5-1	-	few	TRBJ1-1	CASSFTADTEAFF	TGCGCCAGCAGCTTTACAGCTGACACTGAAGCTTTCTTT
TRBV27	-	many	TRBJ2-2	CASSLTLNGELFF	TGTGCCAGCAGTTTAACCCTGAACGGGGAGCTGTTTTTT
TRBV5-1	TRBD2	-	TRBJ2-1	CASSQDIGGSAYNEQFF	TGCGCCAGCAGCCAAGATATCGGCGGGAGTGCCTACAATGAGCAGTTCTTC
TRBV2	-	few	TRBJ1-5	CASILDSNQPQHF	-
TRBV10-3	-	few	TRBJ2-1	CAISPEGTTTIANEQFF	TGTGCCATCAGTCCCGAGGGTACTACTACTATTGCCAATGAGCAGTTCTTC
TRBV11-2	TRBD1	many	TRBJ1-2	CASSSGTGSYGYTF	TGTGCCAGCAGCTCCGGGACAGGGTCCTATGGCTACACCTTC
TRBV7-9	-	-	TRBJ1-6	CASSPDGGLNSPLHF	TGTGCCAGCAGCCCTGACGGGGGGCTTAATTCACCCCTCCACTTT
TRBV7-8	TRBD2	few	TRBJ2-2	CASSLRLAGDGELFF	TGTGCCAGCAGCTTAAGGCTAGCGGGAGATGGGGAGCTGTTTTTT
TRBV7-2	-	many	TRBJ2-7	CASSLADREQDEQYF	TGTGCCAGCAGCTTAGCTGACCGGGAGCAGGACGAGCAGTACTTC
TRBV5-1	-	many	TRBJ2-3	CASSLGQGLSSDTQYF	TGCGCCAGCAGCTTGGGCCAGGGGTTGAGCTCAGATACGCAGTATTTT
TRBV6-2/TRBV6-3	TRBD1	many	TRBJ2-1	CASSYPPGQGSYNEQFF	TGTGCCAGCAGTTACCCTCCGGGACAGGGGTCCTACAATGAGCAGTTCTTC
TRBV29-1	TRBD2	few	TRBJ2-1	CSGGLAGVSGNEQFF	TGCAGCGGAGGACTAGCGGGAGTATCGGGAAATGAGCAGTTCTTC
TRBV20-1	-	many	TRBJ1-4	CSVAGNEKLFF	TGCAGTGTGGCGGGAAATGAAAAACTGTTTTTT
TRBV3-1	TRBD2	-	TRBJ2-7	CASSSGTRTYEQYF	TGTGCCAGCAGCTCCGGGACTAGGACCTACGAGCAGTACTTC
TRBV4-1	TRBD2	few	TRBJ2-5	CASSQDISGRAWQETQYF	TGCGCCAGCAGCCAAGATATCAGCGGGAGGGCCTGGCAAGAGACCCAGTACTTC
TRBV7-2	-	-	TRBJ2-4	CASSLDRTLAKNIQYF	TGTGCCAGCAGCTTAGATCGGACCTTGGCCAAAAACATTCAGTACTTC
TRBV29-1	TRBD2	-	TRBJ2-7	CSVSVTSGAYEQYF	TGCAGCGTTTCGGTTACTAGCGGGGCCTACGAGCAGTACTTC
TRBV5-1	TRBD2	many	TRBJ2-7	CASSRGLAGGRTYEQYF	TGCGCCAGCAGCCGCGGACTAGCGGGGGGGCGGACCTACGAGCAGTACTTC
TRBV3-1	TRBD1	-	TRBJ1-4	CASSQGTGAREKLFF	TGTGCCAGCAGCCAAGGGACAGGGGCGCGTGAAAAACTGTTTTTT
TRBV7-8	-	many	TRBJ2-5	CASSYPDGIQETQYF	TGTGCCAGCAGCTACCCGGACGGTATCCAAGAGACCCAGTACTTC
TRBV6-4	TRBD1	few	TRBJ1-1	CASSDQGGAEAFF	TGTGCCAGCAGTGATCAGGGGGGAGCCGAAGCTTTCTTT
TRBV12-3/TRBV12-4	-	-	TRBJ2-1	CASSYGGAVYNEQFF	TGTGCCAGCAGTTATGGGGGGGCTGTCTACAATGAGCAGTTCTTC
TRBV9	-	-	TRBJ1-5	CASSPSGGIGQPQHF	TGTGCCAGCAGCCCCTCGGGGGGAATTGGCCAGCCCCAGCATTTT
TRBV11-3	TRBD2	many	TRBJ2-1	CASSLLTSGPNEQFF	TGTGCCAGCAGCTTACTGACTAGCGGGCCCAATGAGCAGTTCTTC
TRBV3-1	TRBD2	many	TRBJ2-5	CASSLLAGGSQETQYF	TGTGCCAGCAGCCTTCTGGCGGGAGGTAGCCAAGAGACCCAGTACTTC
TRBV5-1	-	-	TRBJ1-3	CASSLAQQGDTIYF	TGCGCCAGCAGCTTGGCCCAACAAGGAGACACCATATATTTT
TRBV9	TRBD2	-	TRBJ2-2	CASSVESSGSLNTGELFF	TGTGCCAGCAGCGTAGAGTCTAGCGGGAGTTTAAACACCGGGGAGCTGTTTTTT
TRBV3-1	-	-	TRBJ2-3	CASTDDLTDTQYF	TGTGCCAGCACAGATGACCTCACAGATACGCAGTATTTT
TRBV6-1	-	few	TRBJ2-2	CASSRVVTGELFF	TGTGCCAGCAGTCGGGTCGTCACCGGGGAGCTGTTTTTT
TRBV18	TRBD2	many	TRBJ2-1	CASSPPSLAGGYNEQFF	TGTGCCAGCTCACCACCGTCCCTAGCGGGAGGTTACAATGAGCAGTTCTTC
TRBV3-1	-	many	TRBJ2-3	CASSQDADSTDTQYF	TGTGCCAGCAGCCAAGACGCAGATAGCACAGATACGCAGTATTTT
TRBV2	-	many	TRBJ1-5	CASSDGRGHRGNQPQHF	TGTGCCAGCAGCGATGGCCGGGGACATCGAGGTAATCAGCCCCAGCATTTT
TRBV28	TRBD2	many	TRBJ2-3	CASSSSGRPRRSSQYF	TGTGCCAGCAGTTCTAGCGGGAGGCCTCGCCGGAGTTCGCAGTATTTT
TRBV11-2	-	few	TRBJ2-5	CASSHNRVQETQYF	TGTGCCAGCAGCCACAACAGGGTCCAAGAGACCCAGTACTTC